This T cell receptor (beta chain) was documented in a study of cytomegalovirus exposure and HLA in healthy donors. Points from the study as a whole: An analysis was carried out later, and it reportedly showed fewer N-insertions in an Asian-associated ancestry cluster than the approximately 660-donor mean. The authors assumed roughly uniform sequencing depth across donors for presence/absence analyses.

Vbeta (60) and Jbeta (13) primers were used in the PCR. Some clones are missing from TCRdb's copy, which holds only in-frame ones; the method was immunoSEQ multiplex PCR. The sample consists of roughly 130,000 clones, just over 75% of them appearing once. About this clone itself: What it recognizes is unknown.

The CDR3 extends over 12 amino acids. Trimming took off 2 bases at V and 5 bases at J, with 6 bases between the two ends. Per germline, CDR1 KGHSH and CDR2 LQKENI. V gene TRBV18 combines with J gene TRBJ2-5; D gene unclear. The source is a woman aged 50 to 60 in good health and CMV-seronegative. Material: PBMCs. DNA of the CDR3: TGTGCCAGCTCACCAAATGAGGAGACCCAGTACTTC. This codes for CASSPNEETQYF.